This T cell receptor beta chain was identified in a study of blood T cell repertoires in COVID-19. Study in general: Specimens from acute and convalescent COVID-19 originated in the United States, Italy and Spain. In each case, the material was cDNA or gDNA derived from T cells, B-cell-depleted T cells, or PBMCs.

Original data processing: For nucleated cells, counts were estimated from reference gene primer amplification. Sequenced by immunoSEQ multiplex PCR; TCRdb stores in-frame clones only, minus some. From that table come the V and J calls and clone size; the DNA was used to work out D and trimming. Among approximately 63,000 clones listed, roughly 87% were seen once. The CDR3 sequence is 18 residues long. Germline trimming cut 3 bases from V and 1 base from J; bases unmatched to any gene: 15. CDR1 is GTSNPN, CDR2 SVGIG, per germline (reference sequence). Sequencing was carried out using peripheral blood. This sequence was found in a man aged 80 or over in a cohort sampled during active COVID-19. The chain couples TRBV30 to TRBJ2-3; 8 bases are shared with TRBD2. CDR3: CAWRREGAGSLRTDTQYF. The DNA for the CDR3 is TGTGCCTGGAGACGGGAGGGAGCGGGCTCTCTCCGCACAGATACGCAGTATTTT.